This T cell receptor (beta chain) is from a study of control samples from healthy donors and cancer patients. Sequenced by immunoSEQ multiplex PCR; TCRdb stores in-frame clones only, minus some. Among about 120,000 clones listed, 88% were seen once. This TCR derives from a woman aged 70-85 years in good health. The sequenced material came from blood.

The CDR3 DNA reads as TGTGCCAGCAGCCCCCCTAAGGGGGAACAGGGGGCTCGGGGCTACACCTTC. Translating gives CASSPPKGEQGARGYTF. The chain has TRBV2 and TRBJ1-2; 9 bases agree with TRBD1. CDR1 is SNHLY and CDR2 is FYNNEI in the germline V gene. J lost 8 bases, V lost 6 bases, and 19 bases had no gene match. The length of the CDR3 is 17 residues.